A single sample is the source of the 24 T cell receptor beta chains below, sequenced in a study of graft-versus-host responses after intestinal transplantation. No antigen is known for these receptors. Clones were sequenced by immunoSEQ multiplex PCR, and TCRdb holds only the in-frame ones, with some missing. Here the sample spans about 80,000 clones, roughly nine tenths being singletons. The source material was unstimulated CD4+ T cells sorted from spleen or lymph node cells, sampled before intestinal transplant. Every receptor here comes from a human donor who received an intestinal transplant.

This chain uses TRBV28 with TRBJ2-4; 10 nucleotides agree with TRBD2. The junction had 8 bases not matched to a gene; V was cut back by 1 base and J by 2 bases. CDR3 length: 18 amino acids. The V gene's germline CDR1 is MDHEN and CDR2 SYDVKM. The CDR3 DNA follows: TGTGCCAGCAGTTTATATACTAGCGGGGAGGGGACCAAAAACATTCAGTACTTC. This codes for CASSLYTSGEGTKNIQYF.

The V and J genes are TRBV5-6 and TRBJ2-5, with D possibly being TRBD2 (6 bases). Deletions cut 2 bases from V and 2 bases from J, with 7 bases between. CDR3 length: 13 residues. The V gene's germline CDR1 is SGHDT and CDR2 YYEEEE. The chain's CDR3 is CASSLGTQETQYF. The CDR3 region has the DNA TGTGCCAGCAGCTTAGGGACTCAAGAGACCCAGTACTTC.

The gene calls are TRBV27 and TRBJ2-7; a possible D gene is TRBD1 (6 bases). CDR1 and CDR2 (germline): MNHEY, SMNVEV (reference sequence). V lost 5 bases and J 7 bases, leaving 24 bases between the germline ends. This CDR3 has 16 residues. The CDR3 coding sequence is TGTGCCAGCAGTCCAAATCAGGACAGTTCGAGGGGTGAGCAGTACTTC. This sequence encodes CASSPNQDSSRGEQYF.

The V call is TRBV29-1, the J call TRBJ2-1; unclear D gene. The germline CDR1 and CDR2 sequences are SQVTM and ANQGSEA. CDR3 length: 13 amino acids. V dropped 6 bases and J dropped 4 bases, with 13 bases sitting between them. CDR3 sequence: CSVGTSLYNEQFF. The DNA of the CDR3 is TGCAGCGTAGGAACCTCACTATACAATGAGCAGTTCTTC.

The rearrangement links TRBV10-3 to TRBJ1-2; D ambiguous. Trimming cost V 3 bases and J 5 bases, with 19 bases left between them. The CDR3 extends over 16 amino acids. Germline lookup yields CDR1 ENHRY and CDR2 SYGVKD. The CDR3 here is CAISDPISSSWYGYTF. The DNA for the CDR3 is TGTGCCATCAGTGACCCCATATCGAGTTCATGGTATGGCTACACCTTC.

CDR3 sequence: CASSLAGTGREKLFF. For the CDR3, the DNA is TGCGCCAGCAGCTTGGCCGGGACAGGTCGGGAAAAACTGTTTTTT. The chain recombines TRBV5-1 with TRBJ1-4, with TRBD1 matching over 8 bases. This CDR3 is 15 amino acids long. The germline CDR1 and CDR2 sequences are SGHRS and YFSETQ. V lost 0 bases and J lost 8; bases outside the gene matches: 6.

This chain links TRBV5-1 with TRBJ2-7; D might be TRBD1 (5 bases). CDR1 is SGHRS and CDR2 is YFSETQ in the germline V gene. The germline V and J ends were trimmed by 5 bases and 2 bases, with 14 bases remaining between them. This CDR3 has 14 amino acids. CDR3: CASSFRTPAYEQYF. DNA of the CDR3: TGCGCCAGCAGTTTCCGGACACCTGCCTACGAGCAGTACTTC. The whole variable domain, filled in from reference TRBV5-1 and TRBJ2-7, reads KAGVTQTPRYLIKTRGQQVTLSCSPISGHRSVSWYQQTPGQGLQFLFEYFSETQRNKGNFPGRFSGRQFSNSRSEMNVSTLELGDSALYLCASSFRTPAYEQYFGPGTRLTVT.

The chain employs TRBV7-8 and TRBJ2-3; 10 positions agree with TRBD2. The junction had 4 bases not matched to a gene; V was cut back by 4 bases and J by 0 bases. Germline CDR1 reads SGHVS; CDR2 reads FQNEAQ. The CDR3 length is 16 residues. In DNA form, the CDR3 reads TGTGCCAGCAGCTCCGGACTAGCGGCTAGCACAGATACGCAGTATTTT. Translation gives CASSSGLAASTDTQYF.

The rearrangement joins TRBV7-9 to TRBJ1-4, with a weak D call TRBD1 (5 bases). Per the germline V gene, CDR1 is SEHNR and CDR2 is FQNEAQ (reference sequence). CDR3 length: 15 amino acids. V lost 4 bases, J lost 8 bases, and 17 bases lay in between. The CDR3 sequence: CASSSIGGGREKLFF. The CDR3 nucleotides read TGTGCCAGCAGCTCCATCGGGGGGGGACGGGAAAAACTGTTTTTT.

Here the CDR3 DNA reads TGCGCCAGCAGCCGACTAGCGGGAGGGGCAAGCGGGGAGCTGTTTTTT. This translates into CASSRLAGGASGELFF. The chain employs TRBV5-1 and TRBJ2-2, with 14 bases matching TRBD2. The CDR3 totals 16 residues. Losses at the gene ends were 4 bases for V and 7 bases for J; bases not matched to a gene: 6. Germline-derived CDR1 and CDR2 are SGHRS and YFSETQ.

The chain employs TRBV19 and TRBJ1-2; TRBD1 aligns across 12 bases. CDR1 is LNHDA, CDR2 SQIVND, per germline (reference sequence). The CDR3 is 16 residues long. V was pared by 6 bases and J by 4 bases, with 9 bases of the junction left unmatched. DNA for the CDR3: TGTGCCAGTAGAAACTCTGGGACAGGGGGCGTCTATGGCTACACCTTC. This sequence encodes CASRNSGTGGVYGYTF.

The CDR3 here is CASRTTGAGGRDTQYF. For the CDR3, the DNA is TGTGCCAGCAGGACTACAGGGGCGGGCGGAAGAGATACGCAGTATTTT. The chain has TRBV6-6 and TRBJ2-3, with 7 positions matching TRBD1. Per the germline V gene, CDR1 is MNHNY and CDR2 is SVGAGI (reference sequence). This CDR3 is 16 amino acids long. Germline trimming cut 6 bases from V and 5 bases from J; bases unmatched to any gene: 14.

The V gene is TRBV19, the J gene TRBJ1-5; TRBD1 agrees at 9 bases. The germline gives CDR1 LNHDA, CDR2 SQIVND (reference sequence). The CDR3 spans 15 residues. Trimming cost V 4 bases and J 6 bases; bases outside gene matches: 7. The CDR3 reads CASSTGTGGLQPQHF. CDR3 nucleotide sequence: TGTGCCAGTAGTACCGGAACAGGGGGCCTTCAGCCCCAGCATTTT.

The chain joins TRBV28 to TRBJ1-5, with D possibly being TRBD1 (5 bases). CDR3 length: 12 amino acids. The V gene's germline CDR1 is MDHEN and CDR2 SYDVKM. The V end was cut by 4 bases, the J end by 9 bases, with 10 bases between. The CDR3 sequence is CASSSFDRPQHF. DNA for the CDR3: TGTGCCAGCAGTTCCTTCGACAGGCCCCAGCATTTT.

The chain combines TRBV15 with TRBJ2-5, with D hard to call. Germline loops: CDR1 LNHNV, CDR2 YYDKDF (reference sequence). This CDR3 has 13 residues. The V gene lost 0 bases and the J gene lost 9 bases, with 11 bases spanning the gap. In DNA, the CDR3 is TGTGCCACCAGCAGAGAATATGAGGATTCCCAGTACTTC. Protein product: CATSREYEDSQYF.

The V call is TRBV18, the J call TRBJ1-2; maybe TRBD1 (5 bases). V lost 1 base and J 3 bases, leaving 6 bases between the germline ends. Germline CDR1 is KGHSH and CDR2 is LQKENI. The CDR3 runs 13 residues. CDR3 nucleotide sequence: TGTGCCAGCTCACCACAGACAGACTATGGCTACACCTTC. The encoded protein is CASSPQTDYGYTF.

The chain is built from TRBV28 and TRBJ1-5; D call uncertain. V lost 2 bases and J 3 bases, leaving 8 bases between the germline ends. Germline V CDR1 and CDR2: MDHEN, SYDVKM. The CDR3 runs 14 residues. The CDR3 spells CASSLPSHNQPQHF. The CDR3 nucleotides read TGTGCCAGCAGTTTACCATCCCACAATCAGCCCCAGCATTTT.

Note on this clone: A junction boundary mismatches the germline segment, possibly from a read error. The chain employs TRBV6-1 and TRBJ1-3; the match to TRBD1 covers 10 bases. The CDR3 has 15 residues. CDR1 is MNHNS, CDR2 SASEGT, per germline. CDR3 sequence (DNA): TGTGCCAGCACCATGACAGGGGGCAATGGAGACACCATATATTTT. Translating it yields CASTMTGGNGDTIYF.

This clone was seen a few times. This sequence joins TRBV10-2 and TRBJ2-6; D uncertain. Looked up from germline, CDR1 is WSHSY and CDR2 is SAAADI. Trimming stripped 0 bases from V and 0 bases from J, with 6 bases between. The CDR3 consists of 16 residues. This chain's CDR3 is CASSESPGSGANVLTF. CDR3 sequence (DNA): TGCGCCAGCAGTGAGTCGCCGGGCTCTGGGGCCAACGTCCTGACTTTC.

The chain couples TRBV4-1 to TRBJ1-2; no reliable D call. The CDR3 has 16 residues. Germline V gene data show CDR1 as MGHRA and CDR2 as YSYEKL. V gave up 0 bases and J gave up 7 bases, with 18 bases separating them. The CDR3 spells CASSQDGWQVVGGYTF. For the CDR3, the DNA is TGCGCCAGCAGCCAAGATGGATGGCAGGTGGTGGGTGGCTACACCTTC.

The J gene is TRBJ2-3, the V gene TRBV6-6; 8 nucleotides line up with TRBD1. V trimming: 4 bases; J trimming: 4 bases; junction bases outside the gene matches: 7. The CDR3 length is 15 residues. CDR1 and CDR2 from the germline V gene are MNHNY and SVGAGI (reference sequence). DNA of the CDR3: TGTGCCAGCAGTTCCGGGGCAGGGGGCGCAGATACGCAGTATTTT. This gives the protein CASSSGAGGADTQYF.

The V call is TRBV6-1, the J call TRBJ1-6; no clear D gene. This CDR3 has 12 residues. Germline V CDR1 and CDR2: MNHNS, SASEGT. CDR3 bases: TGTGACAAAGGAGGGAAGGATTCACCCCTCCACTTT. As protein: CDKGGKDSPLHF.

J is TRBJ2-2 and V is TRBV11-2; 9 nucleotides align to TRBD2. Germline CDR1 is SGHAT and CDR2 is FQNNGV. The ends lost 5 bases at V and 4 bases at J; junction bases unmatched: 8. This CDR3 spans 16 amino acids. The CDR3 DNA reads TGTGCCAGCAGCACTCTAGCGGGGACCGGCACCGGGGAGCTGTTTTTT. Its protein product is CASSTLAGTGTGELFF. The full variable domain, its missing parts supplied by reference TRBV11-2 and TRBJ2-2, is EAGVAQSPRYKIIEKRQSVAFWCNPISGHATLYWYQQILGQGPKLLIQFQNNGVVDDSQLPKDRFSAERLKGVDSTLKIQPAKLEDSAVYLCASSTLAGTGTGELFFGEGSRLTVL.

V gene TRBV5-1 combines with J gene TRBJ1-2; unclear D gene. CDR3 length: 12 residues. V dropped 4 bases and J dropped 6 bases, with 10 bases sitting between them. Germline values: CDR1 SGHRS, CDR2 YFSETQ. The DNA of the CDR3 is TGCGCCAGCAGCGCAACACAAAATGGCTACACCTTC. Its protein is CASSATQNGYTF.